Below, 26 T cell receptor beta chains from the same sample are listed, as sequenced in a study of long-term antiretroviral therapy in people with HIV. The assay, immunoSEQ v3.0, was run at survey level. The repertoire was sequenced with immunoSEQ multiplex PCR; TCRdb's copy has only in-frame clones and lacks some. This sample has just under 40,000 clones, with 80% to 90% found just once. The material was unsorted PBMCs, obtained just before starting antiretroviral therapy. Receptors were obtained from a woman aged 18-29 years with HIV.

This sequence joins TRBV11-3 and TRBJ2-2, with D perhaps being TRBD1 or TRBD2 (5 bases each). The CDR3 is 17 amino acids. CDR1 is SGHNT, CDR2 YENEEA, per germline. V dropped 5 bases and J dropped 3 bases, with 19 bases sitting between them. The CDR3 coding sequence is TGTGCCAGCAGCCCCTCCCACGGGTTGGGGGACACCGGGGAGCTGTTTTTT. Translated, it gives CASSPSHGLGDTGELFF. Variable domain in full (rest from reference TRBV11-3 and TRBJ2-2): EAGVVQSPRYKIIEKKQPVAFWCNPISGHNTLYWYLQNLGQGPELLIRYENEEAVDDSQLPKDRFSAERLKGVDSTLKIQPAELGDSAVYLCASSPSHGLGDTGELFFGEGSRLTVL.

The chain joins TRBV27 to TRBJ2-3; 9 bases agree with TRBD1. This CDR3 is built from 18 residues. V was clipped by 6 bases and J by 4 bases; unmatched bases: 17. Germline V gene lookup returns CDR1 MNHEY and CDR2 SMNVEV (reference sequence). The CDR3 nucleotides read TGTGCCAGCAGCTTTCAGGGGCCGGGACAGGGTCGCCCAGATACGCAGTATTTT. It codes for CASSFQGPGQGRPDTQYF.

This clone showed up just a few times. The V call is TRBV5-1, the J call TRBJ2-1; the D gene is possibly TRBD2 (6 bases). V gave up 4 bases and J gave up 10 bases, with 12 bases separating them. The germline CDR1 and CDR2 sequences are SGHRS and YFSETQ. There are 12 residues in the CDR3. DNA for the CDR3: TGCGCCAGCAGCGTCATAGCGGAGGAGCAGTTCTTC. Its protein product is CASSVIAEEQFF.

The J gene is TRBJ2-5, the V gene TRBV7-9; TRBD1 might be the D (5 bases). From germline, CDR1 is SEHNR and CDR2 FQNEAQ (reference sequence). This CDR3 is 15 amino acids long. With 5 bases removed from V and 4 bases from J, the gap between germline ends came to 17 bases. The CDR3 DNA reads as TGTGCCAGCAGCGCCCTAGGCACCCAGGGAGAGACCCAGTACTTC. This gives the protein CASSALGTQGETQYF.

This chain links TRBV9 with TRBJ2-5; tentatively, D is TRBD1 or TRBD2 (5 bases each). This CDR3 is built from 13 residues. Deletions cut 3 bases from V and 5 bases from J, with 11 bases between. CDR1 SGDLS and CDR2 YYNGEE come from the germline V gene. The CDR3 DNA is TGTGCCAGCAGCGGGGACGGGGTGGAGACCCAGTACTTC. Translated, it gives CASSGDGVETQYF.

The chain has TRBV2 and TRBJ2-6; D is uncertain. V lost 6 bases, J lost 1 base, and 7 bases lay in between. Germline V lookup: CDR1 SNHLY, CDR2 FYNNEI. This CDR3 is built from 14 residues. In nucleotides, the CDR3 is TGTGCCAGCAGCTGGGGATCTGGGGCCAACGTCCTGACTTTC. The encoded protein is CASSWGSGANVLTF.

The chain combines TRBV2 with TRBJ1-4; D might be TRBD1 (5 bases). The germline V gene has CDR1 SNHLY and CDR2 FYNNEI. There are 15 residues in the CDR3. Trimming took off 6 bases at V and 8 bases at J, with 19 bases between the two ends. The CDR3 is CASRPGGASFEKLFF. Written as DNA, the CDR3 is TGTGCCAGCAGGCCCGGAGGGGCCTCGTTCGAAAAACTGTTTTTT.

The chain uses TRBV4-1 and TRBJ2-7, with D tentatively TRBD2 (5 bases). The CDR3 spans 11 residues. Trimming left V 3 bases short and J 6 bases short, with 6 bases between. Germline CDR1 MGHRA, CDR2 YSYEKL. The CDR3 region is CASSQEAEQYF. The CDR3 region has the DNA TGCGCCAGCAGCCAGGAGGCCGAGCAGTACTTC.

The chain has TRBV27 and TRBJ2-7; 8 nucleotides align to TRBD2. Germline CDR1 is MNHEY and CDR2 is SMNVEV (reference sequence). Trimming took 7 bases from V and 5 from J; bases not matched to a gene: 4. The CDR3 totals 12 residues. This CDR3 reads CASKAGGNEQYF. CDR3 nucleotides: TGTGCCAGCAAGGCGGGGGGAAACGAGCAGTACTTC.

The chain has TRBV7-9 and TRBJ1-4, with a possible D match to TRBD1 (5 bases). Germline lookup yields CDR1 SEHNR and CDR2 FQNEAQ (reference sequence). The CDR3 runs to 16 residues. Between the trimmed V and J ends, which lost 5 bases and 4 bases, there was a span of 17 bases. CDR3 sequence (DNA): TGTGCCAGCAGCCCCTTGAGACAGACCTATAATGAAAAACTGTTTTTT. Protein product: CASSPLRQTYNEKLFF. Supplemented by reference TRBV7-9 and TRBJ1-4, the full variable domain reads DTGVSQNPRHKITKRGQNVTFRCDPISEHNRLYWYRQTLGQGPEFLTYFQNEAQLEKSRLLSDRFSAERPKGSFSTLEIQRTEQGDSAMYLCASSPLRQTYNEKLFFGSGTQLSVL.

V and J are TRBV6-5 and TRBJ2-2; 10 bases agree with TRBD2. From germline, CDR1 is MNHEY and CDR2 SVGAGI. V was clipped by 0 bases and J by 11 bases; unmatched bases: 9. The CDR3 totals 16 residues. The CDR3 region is CASSYSRTSGFGELFF. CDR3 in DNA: TGTGCCAGCAGTTACTCGAGGACTAGCGGATTCGGAGAGCTGTTTTTT.

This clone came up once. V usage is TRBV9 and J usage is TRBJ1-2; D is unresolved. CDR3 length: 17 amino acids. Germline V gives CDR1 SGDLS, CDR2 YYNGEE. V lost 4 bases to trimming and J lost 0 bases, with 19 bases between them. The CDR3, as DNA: TGTGCCAGCAGCCACACACTAGGGAGGGCCGCTAACTATGGCTACACCTTC. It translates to CASSHTLGRAANYGYTF.

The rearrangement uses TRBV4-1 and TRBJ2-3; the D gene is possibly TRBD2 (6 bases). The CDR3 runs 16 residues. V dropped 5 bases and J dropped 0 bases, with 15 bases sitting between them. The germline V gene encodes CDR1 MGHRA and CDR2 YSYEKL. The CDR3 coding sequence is TGCGCCAGCAGCGGGCCCGGGGGACTTAGCACAGATACGCAGTATTTT. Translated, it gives CASSGPGGLSTDTQYF.

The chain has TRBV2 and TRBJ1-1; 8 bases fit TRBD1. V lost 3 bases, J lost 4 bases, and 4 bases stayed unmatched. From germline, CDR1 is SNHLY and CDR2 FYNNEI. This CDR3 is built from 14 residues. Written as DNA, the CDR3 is TGTGCCAGCAGTGATACAGGGGGTGGCACTGAAGCTTTCTTT. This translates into CASSDTGGGTEAFF.

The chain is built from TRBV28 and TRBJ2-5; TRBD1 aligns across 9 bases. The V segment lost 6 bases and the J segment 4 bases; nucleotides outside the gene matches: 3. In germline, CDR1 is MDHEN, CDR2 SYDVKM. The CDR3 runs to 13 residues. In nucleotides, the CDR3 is TGTGCCAGCAGCTCGACAGGGGGAGAGACCCAGTACTTC. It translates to CASSSTGGETQYF.

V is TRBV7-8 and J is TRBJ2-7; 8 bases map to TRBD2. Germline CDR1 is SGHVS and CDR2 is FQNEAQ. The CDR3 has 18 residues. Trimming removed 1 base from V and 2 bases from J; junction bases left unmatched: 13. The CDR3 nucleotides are TGTGCCAGCAGCTTAGACCCCGGATTAGCGGGGCCCACCTACGAGCAGTACTTC. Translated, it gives CASSLDPGLAGPTYEQYF.

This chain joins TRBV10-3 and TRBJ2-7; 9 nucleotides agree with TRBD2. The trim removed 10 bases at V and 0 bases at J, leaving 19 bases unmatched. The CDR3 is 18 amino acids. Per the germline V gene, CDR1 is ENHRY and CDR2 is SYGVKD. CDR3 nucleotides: TGTGCCACCGAAACCTGGACGGGTGCTAGCGGGGCCTCCTACGAGCAGTACTTC. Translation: CATETWTGASGASYEQYF.

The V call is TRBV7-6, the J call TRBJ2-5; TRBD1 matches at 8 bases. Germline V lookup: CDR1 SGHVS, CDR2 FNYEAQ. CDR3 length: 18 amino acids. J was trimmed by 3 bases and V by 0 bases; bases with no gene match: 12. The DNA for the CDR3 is TGTGCCAGCAGCTTAGCGAAGTATACAGGGGGTTTAGAAGAGACCCAGTACTTC. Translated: CASSLAKYTGGLEETQYF. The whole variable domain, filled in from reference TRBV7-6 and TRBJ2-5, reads GAGVSQSPRYKVTKRGQDVALRCDPISGHVSLYWYRQALGQGPEFLTYFNYEAQQDKSGLPNDRFSAERPEGSISTLTIQRTEQRDSAMYRCASSLAKYTGGLEETQYFGPGTRLLVL.

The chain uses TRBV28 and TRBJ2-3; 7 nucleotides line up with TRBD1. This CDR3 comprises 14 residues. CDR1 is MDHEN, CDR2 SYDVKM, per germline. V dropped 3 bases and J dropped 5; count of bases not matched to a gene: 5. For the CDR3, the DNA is TGTGCCAGCAGTTTTCAGGGGGTGGGAGATACGCAGTATTTT. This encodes CASSFQGVGDTQYF.

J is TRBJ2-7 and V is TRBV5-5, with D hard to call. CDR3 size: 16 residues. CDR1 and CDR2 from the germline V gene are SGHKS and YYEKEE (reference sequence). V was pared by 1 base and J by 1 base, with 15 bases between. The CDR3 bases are TGTGCCAGCAGCTTGCTATCCTCCTTCCTGTCCTACGAGCAGTACTTC. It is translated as CASSLLSSFLSYEQYF.

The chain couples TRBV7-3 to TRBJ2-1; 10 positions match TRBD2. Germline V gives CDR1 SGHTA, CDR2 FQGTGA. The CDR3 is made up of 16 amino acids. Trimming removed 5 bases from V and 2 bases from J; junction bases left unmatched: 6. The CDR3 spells CASSPTGTSAYNEQFF. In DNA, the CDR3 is TGTGCCAGCAGCCCCACCGGGACTAGCGCCTACAATGAGCAGTTCTTC.

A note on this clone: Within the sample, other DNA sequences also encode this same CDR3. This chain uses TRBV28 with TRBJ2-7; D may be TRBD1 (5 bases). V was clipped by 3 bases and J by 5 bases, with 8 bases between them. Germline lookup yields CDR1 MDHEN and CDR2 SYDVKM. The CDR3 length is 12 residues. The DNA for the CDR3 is TGTGCCAGCAGTTTTCCAGGGAACGAGCAGTACTTC. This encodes CASSFPGNEQYF.

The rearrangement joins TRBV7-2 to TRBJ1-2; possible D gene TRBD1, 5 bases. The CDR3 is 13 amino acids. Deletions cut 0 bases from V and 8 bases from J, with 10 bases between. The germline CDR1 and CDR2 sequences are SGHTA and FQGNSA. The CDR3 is CASSLAGAGGYTF. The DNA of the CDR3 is TGTGCCAGCAGCTTAGCAGGGGCAGGAGGCTACACCTTC.

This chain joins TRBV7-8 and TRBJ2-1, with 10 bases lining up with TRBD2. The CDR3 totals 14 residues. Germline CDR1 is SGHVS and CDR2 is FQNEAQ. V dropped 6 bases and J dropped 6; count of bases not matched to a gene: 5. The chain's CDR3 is CASSQREGLNEQFF. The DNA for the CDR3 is TGTGCCAGCAGTCAGCGGGAGGGCCTCAATGAGCAGTTCTTC.

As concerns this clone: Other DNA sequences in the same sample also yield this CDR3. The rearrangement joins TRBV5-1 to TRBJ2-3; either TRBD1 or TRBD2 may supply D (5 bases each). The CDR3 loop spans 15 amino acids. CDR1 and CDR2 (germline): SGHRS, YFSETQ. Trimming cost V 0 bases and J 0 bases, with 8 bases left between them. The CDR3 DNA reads TGCGCCAGCAGCTTGGAGAGGGGTAGCACAGATACGCAGTATTTT. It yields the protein CASSLERGSTDTQYF.

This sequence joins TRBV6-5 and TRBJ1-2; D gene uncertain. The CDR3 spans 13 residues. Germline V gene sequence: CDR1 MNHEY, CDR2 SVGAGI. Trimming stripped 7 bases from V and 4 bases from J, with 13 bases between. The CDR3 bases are TGTGCCAGCACCCGGACGGATACCTATGGCTACACCTTC. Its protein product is CASTRTDTYGYTF.